This is a list of T cell receptor beta chains from one sample in a study of shared clonotypes between healthy human individuals. The method was immunoSEQ multiplex PCR; TCRdb's version includes in-frame clones alone and lacks a portion of them. The sample carries roughly 1.4 million clones, 98% recorded once. The specimen was naive CD4+ T cells sorted from blood. The source of these receptors is a man in his thirties or forties in good health. CDR3s include the opening cysteine and the closing phenylalanine or tryptophan. A D gene is named only where the DNA matches it firmly. Expanded clones get a size class; other rows say once, few or many, or leave the size out.

j_gene	abundance	v_gene	d_gene	CDR3nt	CDR3aa
TRBJ1-5	-	TRBV30	-	TGTGCCTGGAGTCCGGACTGGGATAGCAATCAGCCCCAGCATTTT	CAWSPDWDSNQPQHF
TRBJ2-5	-	TRBV7-9	-	TGTGCCAGCAGCATGGGATTGGGAGAGACCCAGTACTTC	CASSMGLGETQYF
TRBJ1-5	-	TRBV7-9	-	TGTGCCAGCAGCCGAGGGGCCAATCAGCCCCAGCATTTT	CASSRGANQPQHF
TRBJ2-3	-	TRBV6-1	TRBD1	TGTGCCAGCAGAGGACAGGTGATAGATACGCAGTATTTT	CASRGQVIDTQYF
TRBJ2-7	-	TRBV29-1	-	TGCAGCGTCACCCCCAACGACAAATCCTACGAGCAGTACTTC	CSVTPNDKSYEQYF
TRBJ2-6	-	TRBV5-4	-	TGTGCCAGCAGCTTGGTTGGGGGGGCGCCTTCTGGGGCCAACGTCCTGACTTTC	CASSLVGGAPSGANVLTF
TRBJ2-5	-	TRBV5-1	TRBD2	TGCGCCAGCAGCTTGGCCCCCCGGCTAGCGGGAGGGTACCAAGAGACCCAGTACTTC	CASSLAPRLAGGYQETQYF
TRBJ2-7	-	TRBV27	TRBD2	TGTGCCAGCAGTTTATCCCGGGGGGTAGCGGGAGGTGTCAACGAGCAGTACTTC	CASSLSRGVAGGVNEQYF
TRBJ1-2	-	TRBV28	TRBD1	TGTGCCAGCGGCTTATACGGACAGGGGAGCCTGGGAGGCTACACCTTC	CASGLYGQGSLGGYTF
TRBJ2-2	-	TRBV19	-	TGTGCCAGTAGTATCTCAGCCAACACCGGGGAGCTGTTTTTT	CASSISANTGELFF
TRBJ2-6	once	TRBV9	TRBD1	TGTGCCAGCAGCGTAATCGGGACAGGGGAACGTCCTCCCTCTGGGGCCAACGTCCTGACTTTC	CASSVIGTGERPPSGANVLTF
TRBJ1-5	-	TRBV2	-	TGTGCCAGCACACGGGACACTAGCAATCAGCCCCAGCATTTT	CASTRDTSNQPQHF
TRBJ2-3	-	TRBV29-1	-	TGCAGCGTTGTAAGACATCTGGGGGCAGATACGCAGTATTTT	CSVVRHLGADTQYF
TRBJ2-7	-	TRBV5-1	TRBD1	TGCGCCAGCAGCCCGGGGACAGGGCGCAACGAGCAGTACTTC	CASSPGTGRNEQYF
TRBJ2-7	-	TRBV27	-	TGTGCCAGCAGTATCCGGGACGGCTCCTACGAGCAGTACTTC	CASSIRDGSYEQYF
TRBJ1-1	-	TRBV7-9	TRBD1	TGTGCCAGCAGCACGCGACAGGGGCTCATGAACACTGAAGCTTTCTTT	CASSTRQGLMNTEAFF
TRBJ2-1	-	TRBV11-2	-	TGTGCCAGCAGCTTAGTAGGGGACACCTACAATGAGCAGTTCTTC	CASSLVGDTYNEQFF
TRBJ2-7	-	TRBV15	TRBD1	TGTGCCACCAGCAGGCCAGGGACAGGGGCCACGACGCAGTACTTC	CATSRPGTGATTQYF
TRBJ2-1	-	TRBV19	-	TGTGCCAGTAGCAAAGTCTCTAGCGCTTCCTACAATGAGCAGTTCTTC	CASSKVSSASYNEQFF
TRBJ2-1	-	TRBV4-2	TRBD2	TGTGCCAGCAGCCAAGATCGGGGACTAGTCCTCGTTGAGCAGTTCTTC	CASSQDRGLVLVEQFF
TRBJ2-7	-	TRBV6-5	TRBD2	TGTGCCAGCAGTTACTCGGTGCTAGCGGGGGAGCAGTACTTC	CASSYSVLAGEQYF
TRBJ2-3	-	TRBV29-1	-	TGCAGCGTTTCGTGGAGTTCTAGCACAGATACGCAGTATTTT	CSVSWSSSTDTQYF
TRBJ1-2	-	TRBV9	-	TGTGCCAGCAGCGCTGGACGGGACTATGGCTACACCTTC	CASSAGRDYGYTF
TRBJ2-7	once	TRBV11-2	-	TGTGCCAGCAGCTTATGGCGCCAGGTTGGGGAGCAGTACTTC	CASSLWRQVGEQYF
TRBJ1-5	-	TRBV19	-	TGTGCCAGTAGTATAGACCCGGGACTTAATCAGCCCCAGCATTTT	CASSIDPGLNQPQHF
TRBJ1-1	-	TRBV14	-	TGTGCCACTACGAACAGGACGTTGAACACTGAAGCTTTCTTT	CATTNRTLNTEAFF
TRBJ2-2	-	TRBV18	-	TGTGCCAGCTCACCTAGGGGACCCGGGGAGCTGTTTTTT	CASSPRGPGELFF
TRBJ2-1	-	TRBV5-1	TRBD1	TGCGCCAGCGGTAATCCGGGACAGGGATTAAATGAGCAGTTCTTC	CASGNPGQGLNEQFF
TRBJ2-7	-	TRBV30	-	TGTGCCTCTACTACGCGGACCTCCTACGAGCAGTACTTC	CASTTRTSYEQYF
TRBJ2-7	once	TRBV5-8	TRBD2	TGTGCCAGCAGCTTGCTAGCGGGAAGGTTTTACGAGCAGTACTTC	CASSLLAGRFYEQYF
TRBJ1-5	-	TRBV5-1	-	TGCGCCAGCAGCTTGAGGCCTGACAGCCAGCCCCAGCATTTT	CASSLRPDSQPQHF
TRBJ2-6	-	TRBV5-4	TRBD1	TGTGCCAGCAGCTTGGAACCGACAGGGTCTGGGGCCAACGTCCTGACTTTC	CASSLEPTGSGANVLTF
TRBJ2-7	-	TRBV2	-	TGTGCCAGGGGGACACCTACCTACGAGCAGTACTTC	CARGTPTYEQYF
TRBJ2-1	once	TRBV19	-	TGTGCCAGTAGTGTACGGGGAAGCTCCTACAATGAGCAGTTCTTC	CASSVRGSSYNEQFF
TRBJ2-7	-	TRBV10-2	-	TGCGCCAGCAGTCCGAGTCTGCGACCCGCGCAGTACTTC	CASSPSLRPAQYF
TRBJ2-3	-	TRBV7-2	TRBD2	TGTGCCAGCGGACGGGGGGGTACAGATACGCAGTATTTT	CASGRGGTDTQYF